This entry concerns a single T cell receptor (beta chain). The antigen is not known. This record belongs to a study of identical twins. Study outcomes and limitations: Out-of-frame sharing of TCR alpha in monozygotic twins was underestimated by models. Twin pairs had excess sharing that was weaker in beta out-of-frame sequences. Zero-insertion analyses might be partly confounded by invariant T cells like MAIT and iNKT.

Addition of a universal primer site occurred through template switching, and cDNA carried unique molecular identifiers. MiXCR was run by TCRdb on the 5' RACE reads, yielding one entry per CDR3 protein. The repertoire holds a few hundred thousand distinct CDR3 sequences, with 8.5% to 9.5% as singletons. This CDR3 contains 14 residues. With V trimmed by 6 bases and J by 7 bases, 9 bases remained unmatched. The same sample was also studied in work on yellow fever vaccine responses in identical twins.

The chain joins TRBV12-3 or TRBV12-4 to TRBJ1-2; 9 bases agree with TRBD1. The receptor's source is a woman aged 18-29 years in good health. The specimen sequenced was CD8+ T cells sorted from blood. The CDR3 bases are TGTGCCAGCAGCCGTCCCGGGACAGGGTTTGGCTACACCTTC. Protein product: CASSRPGTGFGYTF.